This is a list of T cell receptor beta chains from one sample in a study of long-term antiretroviral therapy in people with HIV. TCRdb's table, derived via immunoSEQ multiplex PCR, lists solely in-frame clones and lacks some. In the table there are about 18,000 clones, around 96% of which are singletons. The sample consisted of unsorted PBMCs, taken more than 10 years after starting antiretroviral therapy. These TCRs come from a young man with HIV. The CDR3 runs from the conserved cysteine through the conserved F or W. Fields, in order: clone size, V gene, D gene, J gene, CDR3 DNA, CDR3 protein. The D gene is left open where the match is weak. Size is stated for part of the rows, as once, few or many counts, or as a class when the clone is expanded.

size: -
V: TRBV5-8
D: TRBD1
J: TRBJ1-2
DNA: TGTGCCAGCAGCCAGGGACAGGGGGAAGTAAACACCTTC
CDR3: CASSQGQGEVNTF

size: -
V: TRBV9
D: TRBD2
J: TRBJ2-2
DNA: TGTGCCAGCAGCGAGGGACTAGCGGGGGTTAGGACCGGGGAGCTGTTTTTT
CDR3: CASSEGLAGVRTGELFF

size: -
V: TRBV11-3
D: TRBD1
J: TRBJ2-3
DNA: TGTGCCAGCAGCTTTTCCGGGACAGCCACAGATACGCAGTATTTT
CDR3: CASSFSGTATDTQYF

size: -
V: TRBV5-6
D: -
J: TRBJ1-2
DNA: TGTGCCAGCAGCTTATGGGAATCTAACTATGGCTACACCTTC
CDR3: CASSLWESNYGYTF

size: -
V: TRBV2
D: -
J: TRBJ1-5
DNA: TGTGCCAGCACCCAACAATGGCGGGGGGCTTCGCCCCAGCATTTT
CDR3: CASTQQWRGASPQHF

size: -
V: TRBV2
D: TRBD1
J: TRBJ2-2
DNA: TGTGCCAGCAGGGCATCGGGACAGACCGGGGAGCTGTTTTTT
CDR3: CASRASGQTGELFF

size: -
V: TRBV25-1
D: TRBD1
J: TRBJ2-7
DNA: TGTGCCAGCAGACCCGGGACAGGAAGGGCCCAGTACTTC
CDR3: CASRPGTGRAQYF

size: once
V: TRBV19
D: -
J: TRBJ1-3
DNA: TGTGCCAGTAGACCAGGGTCGGGGGGCTCTGGAAACACCATATATTTT
CDR3: CASRPGSGGSGNTIYF

size: -
V: TRBV5-1
D: -
J: TRBJ2-3
DNA: TGCGCCAGCAGCGTTTCGGGGGCAGATACGCAGTATTTT
CDR3: CASSVSGADTQYF

size: -
V: TRBV18
D: -
J: TRBJ1-1
DNA: TGTGCCAGCTCACTTGGGACATCGAACACTGAAGCTTTCTTT
CDR3: CASSLGTSNTEAFF

size: -
V: TRBV9
D: -
J: TRBJ2-2
DNA: TGTGCCAGCAGCGTAGAGGCGACCGGGGAGCTGTTTTTT
CDR3: CASSVEATGELFF

size: -
V: TRBV28
D: -
J: TRBJ1-2
DNA: TGTGCCAGCAGTCGACAGATCTATGGCTACACCTTC
CDR3: CASSRQIYGYTF

size: -
V: TRBV6-1
D: -
J: TRBJ1-1
DNA: TGTGCCACCTTGACCACGATTAACACTGAAGCTTTCTTT
CDR3: CATLTTINTEAFF

size: -
V: TRBV2
D: TRBD2
J: TRBJ2-5
DNA: TGTGCCAGCAGACTAGCGGGGCGGACCCAGTACTTC
CDR3: CASRLAGRTQYF

size: -
V: TRBV7-2
D: TRBD2
J: TRBJ2-5
DNA: TGTGCCAGCAGCGCCGGACTAGCGGGTGAGACCCAGTACTTC
CDR3: CASSAGLAGETQYF

size: -
V: TRBV7-8
D: -
J: TRBJ1-1
DNA: TGTGCCAGCAGCTTAGTAGGTGGTAACACTGAAGCTTTCTTT
CDR3: CASSLVGGNTEAFF

size: once
V: TRBV5-1
D: -
J: TRBJ1-1
DNA: TGCGCCAGCAGCCCGGGACTGAACACTGAAGCTTTCTTT
CDR3: CASSPGLNTEAFF

size: -
V: TRBV9
D: -
J: TRBJ1-2
DNA: TGTGCCAGCAGCCCATCAACTTCTGTCAGGGGCTATGGCTACACCTTC
CDR3: CASSPSTSVRGYGYTF

size: -
V: TRBV5-1
D: TRBD1
J: TRBJ2-1
DNA: TGCGCCAGCAGCTTGGCCTCCCCTGGACAGGGGAGGTACGAGCAGTTCTTC
CDR3: CASSLASPGQGRYEQFF

size: -
V: TRBV19
D: TRBD2
J: TRBJ2-5
DNA: TGTGCCAGTAGGGGAGCGGGGGCCCCTCAAGAGACCCAGTACTTC
CDR3: CASRGAGAPQETQYF

size: -
V: TRBV10-3
D: -
J: TRBJ1-1
DNA: TGTGCCATCAGTGAATATGATAGGGAAGCTTTCTTT
CDR3: CAISEYDREAFF

size: -
V: TRBV29-1
D: TRBD2
J: TRBJ2-2
DNA: TGCAGCGTTGACGGGACTAGCGGGGGGGCGAACACCGGGGAGCTGTTTTTT
CDR3: CSVDGTSGGANTGELFF

size: -
V: TRBV30
D: -
J: TRBJ1-5
DNA: TGTGCCTGGAGTGGGGGGCGGCTACAGCCCCAGCATTTT
CDR3: CAWSGGRLQPQHF

size: -
V: TRBV2
D: -
J: TRBJ2-5
DNA: TGTGCCATCCTAATTCGACGGGGCCAAGAGACCCAGTACTTC
CDR3: CAILIRRGQETQYF

size: -
V: TRBV10-1
D: TRBD1
J: TRBJ2-5
DNA: TGCGCCAGCAGTGAACAGGGGGCGCAATTAGAGACCCAGTACTTC
CDR3: CASSEQGAQLETQYF

size: -
V: TRBV14
D: TRBD1
J: TRBJ1-2
DNA: TGTGCCAGCAGCCGGGACAGCTATGGCTACACCTTC
CDR3: CASSRDSYGYTF

size: -
V: TRBV6-5
D: TRBD1
J: TRBJ1-5
DNA: TGTGCCAGCAGTGCCAGGGGGGGTCAGCCCCAGCATTTT
CDR3: CASSARGGQPQHF

size: -
V: TRBV7-8
D: -
J: TRBJ2-3
DNA: TGTGCCAGCAGCTGGGGCCGGGATACGCAGTATTTT
CDR3: CASSWGRDTQYF

size: -
V: TRBV6-5
D: TRBD1
J: TRBJ1-1
DNA: TGTGCCAGCAGCGACAGGGGGAACACTGAAGCTTTCTTT
CDR3: CASSDRGNTEAFF

size: -
V: TRBV27
D: -
J: TRBJ1-2
DNA: TGTGCCAGCAGTTTAAAGGGGATGGATGGCTACACCTTC
CDR3: CASSLKGMDGYTF

size: -
V: TRBV7-3
D: TRBD1
J: TRBJ2-2
DNA: TGTGCCAGCAGCAAGGACAGGGGCGCCACCGGGGAGCTGTTTTTT
CDR3: CASSKDRGATGELFF

size: -
V: TRBV7-3
D: -
J: TRBJ2-5
DNA: TGTGCCTGGGGGTTTGACCCCCAAGAGACCCAGTACTTC
CDR3: CAWGFDPQETQYF

size: -
V: TRBV21-1
D: -
J: TRBJ1-1
DNA: TGTGCCAGCAGCAAGGTAGGGGTGATAAACACTGAAGCTTTCTTT
CDR3: CASSKVGVINTEAFF

size: once
V: TRBV28
D: -
J: TRBJ2-7
DNA: TGTGCCAGCAGTTTCCCCGGCCCGCAGGAGTACGAGCAGTACTTC
CDR3: CASSFPGPQEYEQYF

size: few
V: TRBV5-4
D: -
J: TRBJ1-5
DNA: TGTGCCAGCAGCTTGATGGGTCAGCCCCAGCATTTT
CDR3: CASSLMGQPQHF

size: -
V: TRBV6-1
D: -
J: TRBJ2-1
DNA: TGTGCCAGCAGCCGGTACAATGAGCAGTTCTTC
CDR3: CASSRYNEQFF

size: -
V: TRBV5-1
D: -
J: TRBJ2-1
DNA: TGCGCCAGCAGCTTAGCTAGCGAGAGTAGCAATGAGCAGTTCTTC
CDR3: CASSLASESSNEQFF

size: -
V: TRBV9
D: -
J: TRBJ1-1
DNA: TGTGCCAGCAGCGTAGGGAGGGTAACTGAAGCTTTCTTT
CDR3: CASSVGRVTEAFF

size: -
V: TRBV9
D: -
J: TRBJ2-1
DNA: TGTGCCAGCAGCGTAGCAGGAGGCCAGGCCAATGAGCAGTTCTTC
CDR3: CASSVAGGQANEQFF

size: -
V: TRBV19
D: TRBD1
J: TRBJ1-3
DNA: TGTGCCTCGCGGGACAGGCAATTCTCTGGAAACACCATATATTTT
CDR3: CASRDRQFSGNTIYF

size: -
V: TRBV19
D: TRBD1
J: TRBJ2-3
DNA: TGTGCCAGTAGTTTCCCCTGGACAGGGGGGACAGATACGCAGTATTTT
CDR3: CASSFPWTGGTDTQYF

size: -
V: TRBV7-6
D: TRBD1
J: TRBJ1-6
DNA: TGTGCCAGCAGCTTAGGTGGGACAGGGGAAGGTTCACCCCTCCACTTT
CDR3: CASSLGGTGEGSPLHF

size: -
V: TRBV9
D: TRBD1
J: TRBJ1-3
DNA: TGTGCCAGCAGCCCTTCGACAGGGTTCTCTGGAAACACCATATATTTT
CDR3: CASSPSTGFSGNTIYF

size: -
V: TRBV27
D: -
J: TRBJ2-2
DNA: TGTGCCAGCAGCCCCTACCTTCTTCGAGGGGCCGGGGAGCTGTTTTTT
CDR3: CASSPYLLRGAGELFF

size: -
V: TRBV4-2
D: TRBD1
J: TRBJ2-5
DNA: TGTGCCAGCAGCCAAGGAGGGCCAGGGGGCGCGGAGACCCAGTACTTC
CDR3: CASSQGGPGGAETQYF

size: -
V: TRBV5-1
D: -
J: TRBJ1-6
DNA: TGCGCCAGCAGCCCGGTGGATGGAGGTTCACCCCTCCACTTT
CDR3: CASSPVDGGSPLHF

size: -
V: TRBV7-9
D: -
J: TRBJ2-3
DNA: TGTGCCAGCAGCTTAGGGGCCATCCTTAGCACAGATACGCAGTATTTT
CDR3: CASSLGAILSTDTQYF

size: -
V: TRBV5-1
D: -
J: TRBJ1-4
DNA: TGCGCCAGCAGCTTGACTGGGCTTAATGAAAAACTGTTTTTT
CDR3: CASSLTGLNEKLFF

size: -
V: TRBV19
D: -
J: TRBJ1-5
DNA: TGTGCCAGTAGTAAGATCCGGGACAGCAATCAGCCCCAGCATTTT
CDR3: CASSKIRDSNQPQHF

size: -
V: TRBV11-2
D: -
J: TRBJ1-4
DNA: TGTGCCAGCAGCTTAGTCTCGACTGGGAGTGAAAAACTGTTTTTT
CDR3: CASSLVSTGSEKLFF

size: -
V: TRBV18
D: -
J: TRBJ1-2
DNA: TGTGCCAGCTCACCAGGCTCGGGGCTGGAGGGCTACACCTTC
CDR3: CASSPGSGLEGYTF

size: -
V: TRBV14
D: -
J: TRBJ1-6
DNA: TGTGCCAGCAGCCAAGTAATAGGTTCACCCCTCCACTTT
CDR3: CASSQVIGSPLHF

size: -
V: TRBV4-2
D: -
J: TRBJ1-1
DNA: TGTGCCAGCAGCCAAGATTTGAGCGAAGCTTTCTTT
CDR3: CASSQDLSEAFF

size: -
V: TRBV5-1
D: -
J: TRBJ2-5
DNA: TGCGCCAGCAGCTTGGTGGCTACTACGGGCCAAGAGACCCAGTACTTC
CDR3: CASSLVATTGQETQYF